This is a list of T cell receptor beta chains from one sample in a study of CD8+ T cells in alopecia areata. Clones were read by immunoSEQ multiplex PCR, and TCRdb kept only the in-frame ones, dropping some. This table holds more than 90,000 clones, around 50% found once. The source material was CD8+ T cells sorted from blood, sampled at week 24, from a patient treated with tofacitinib. The source of these receptors is a human donor with alopecia areata. The CDR3 runs from the conserved cysteine through the conserved F or W. The D gene is left open where the match is weak. Some rows mark clone size as missing; the rest say once, few, many or name a class of expanded clone.

TRBJ1-1 NA NA TRBV5-4 CASSFPGDTEAFF TGTGCCAGCAGCTTCCCGGGCGACACTGAAGCTTTCTTT
TRBJ1-5 TRBD1 NA TRBV12-5 CASGLTGEVDQPQHF TGTGCTAGTGGTTTGACAGGGGAGGTAGATCAGCCCCAGCATTTT
TRBJ2-1 TRBD2 NA TRBV29-1 CSVEGTSGDYNEQFF TGCAGCGTTGAAGGGACTAGCGGGGATTACAATGAGCAGTTCTTC
TRBJ2-3 NA NA TRBV12-5 CASGSYVGTDTQYF TGTGCTAGTGGTTCGTACGTAGGCACAGATACGCAGTATTTT
TRBJ1-5 NA once TRBV19 CASGGNQPQHF TGTGCCAGTGGGGGGAATCAGCCCCAGCATTTT
TRBJ2-4 NA NA TRBV11-2 CASSSGAKTKNIQYF TGTGCCAGCAGTTCGGGGGCTAAAACCAAAAACATTCAGTACTTC
TRBJ1-1 NA NA TRBV2 CASGGLDTEAFF TGTGCCAGCGGGGGGCTGGACACTGAAGCTTTCTTT
TRBJ1-1 NA NA TRBV19 CASSIPASNTEAFF TGTGCCAGTAGTATACCGGCTTCGAACACTGAAGCTTTCTTT
TRBJ1-4 TRBD1 NA TRBV18 CASSPPGQGFEKLFF TGTGCCAGCTCACCACCGGGACAGGGTTTTGAAAAACTGTTTTTT
TRBJ2-7 NA NA TRBV19 CASSIDLETYEQYF TGTGCCAGTAGTATAGATCTGGAGACATACGAGCAGTACTTC
TRBJ2-7 TRBD2 many TRBV27 CASSSPHGGGGSYEQYF TGTGCCAGCAGTTCACCCCACGGGGGGGGAGGTTCCTACGAGCAGTACTTC
TRBJ2-2 TRBD1 NA TRBV6-5 CASSPRDRDTGELFF TGTGCCAGCAGTCCCCGGGACAGGGACACCGGGGAGCTGTTTTTT
TRBJ2-7 NA NA TRBV5-6 CASSLGVTDRYEQYF TGTGCCAGCAGCTTGGGGGTGACAGACCGCTACGAGCAGTACTTC
TRBJ2-1 NA few TRBV10-3 CAIREDQQFNEQFF TGTGCCATCAGGGAGGACCAACAATTCAATGAGCAGTTCTTC
TRBJ2-7 NA NA TRBV18 CASSKGRRPTVYEQYF TGTGCCAGCTCGAAAGGAAGACGACCGACTGTCTACGAGCAGTACTTC
TRBJ2-2 NA few TRBV7-8 CASSWDTGELFF TGTGCCAGCAGCTGGGACACCGGGGAGCTGTTTTTT
TRBJ2-2 TRBD1 few TRBV6-5 CASSYSTGANTGELFF TGTGCCAGCAGTTACTCGACAGGGGCGAACACCGGGGAGCTGTTTTTT
TRBJ2-5 TRBD2 NA TRBV7-9 CASSSGTSGAKLRETQYF TGTGCCAGCAGCTCCGGGACTAGCGGGGCCAAGTTACGGGAGACCCAGTACTTC
TRBJ2-1 TRBD2 many TRBV30 CAWSVRLAGGNEQFF TGTGCCTGGAGTGTCCGACTAGCGGGGGGCAATGAGCAGTTCTTC
TRBJ1-5 TRBD1 few TRBV29-1 CSVREGQPSGPQHF TGCAGCGTTCGGGAGGGACAGCCCTCGGGGCCCCAGCATTTT
TRBJ2-2 NA NA TRBV6-5 CASSPRGYTGELFF TGTGCCAGCAGCCCTCGGGGTTACACCGGGGAGCTGTTTTTT
TRBJ2-5 TRBD2 NA TRBV7-9 CASRGPGLEETQYF TGTGCCAGCAGAGGTCCGGGACTAGAAGAGACCCAGTACTTC
TRBJ1-4 NA NA TRBV6-5 CASSSPTEPNEKLFF TGTGCCAGCAGCTCCCCGACAGAACCTAATGAAAAACTGTTTTTT
TRBJ1-5 NA NA TRBV7-9 CASSLGTQPQHF TGTGCCAGCAGCTTGGGTACCCAGCCCCAGCATTTT
TRBJ2-7 NA few TRBV7-9 CASSLGETYEQYF TGTGCCAGCAGCTTAGGGGAAACCTACGAGCAGTACTTC
TRBJ2-4 TRBD1 NA TRBV7-2 CASSSGDRDVKNIQYF TGTGCCAGCAGCTCCGGGGACAGGGATGTCAAAAACATTCAGTACTTC
TRBJ2-2 NA NA TRBV27 CASSSYWDSGELFF TGTGCCAGCAGTAGCTACTGGGACTCCGGGGAGCTGTTTTTT
TRBJ1-1 TRBD1 NA TRBV15 CATSSQGVLNTEAFF TGTGCCACCAGCAGCCAGGGGGTGTTGAACACTGAAGCTTTCTTT